This TCR beta chain was sequenced in a study of blood T cell repertoires in COVID-19. Only in-frame clones appear in the TCRdb table, and some are missing; sequencing was by immunoSEQ multiplex PCR. The data hold approximately 65,000 clones, with roughly 70% observed a single time. This clone was seen a single time. The CDR3 is made up of 12 amino acids. Germline V gene data show CDR1 as MNHEY and CDR2 as SMNVEV (reference sequence). Trimming removed 7 bases at V and 7 bases at J, with 8 bases between. Participants were placed into cohorts based on the clinical history they reported. Sequencing was performed on PBMCs or T cells enriched from blood (not recorded which). The clonotype comes from an older woman who had been exposed to COVID-19. The chain uses TRBV27 and TRBJ1-6; D perhaps matches TRBD1 (6 bases). CDR3 loop: CASNRGNSPLHF. In nucleotides, the CDR3 is TGTGCCAGCAATAGGGGGAATTCACCCCTCCACTTT.